The 14 T cell receptor beta chains given below trace back to one sample, sequenced in a study of siplizumab effects on memory and regulatory T cells. TCRdb's table, derived via immunoSEQ multiplex PCR, lists solely in-frame clones and lacks some. The sample includes tens of thousands of clones, approximately 87% of them seen just once. Sample: memory CD4+ T cells sorted from blood. These receptors were obtained from a human donor in good health.

J is TRBJ1-5 and V is TRBV7-8, with unresolved D. The germline V gene has CDR1 SGHVS and CDR2 FQNEAQ. The CDR3 loop spans 15 amino acids. Trimming stripped 5 bases from V and 7 bases from J, with 18 bases between. The CDR3: CASSLGSGRGQPQHF. The CDR3, as DNA: TGTGCCAGCAGCCTAGGTAGCGGCCGGGGACAGCCCCAGCATTTT. The variable domain in full, completed from reference TRBV7-8 and TRBJ1-5, reads GAGVSQSPRYKVAKRGQDVALRCDPISGHVSLFWYQQALGQGPEFLTYFQNEAQLDKSGLPSDRFFAERPEGSVSTLKIQRTQQEDSAVYLCASSLGSGRGQPQHFGDGTRLSIL.

The V gene is TRBV7-2, the J gene TRBJ1-6; D is uncertain. The CDR3 is made up of 12 amino acids. Germline V gene sequence: CDR1 SGHTA, CDR2 FQGNSA. Trimming removed 1 base at V and 8 bases at J, with 3 bases between. In DNA, the CDR3 is TGTGCCAGCAGCTTAGATTATTCACCCCTCCACTTT. Translation: CASSLDYSPLHF.

The table lists this clone with a few counts. The chain is built from TRBV4-1 and TRBJ2-3; unclear D gene. V was shortened by 1 base and J by 2 bases, with 13 bases between the two germline ends. The CDR3 has 16 amino acids. Germline V gene sequence: CDR1 MGHRA, CDR2 YSYEKL. The CDR3 sequence is CASSQVDLGFTDTQYF. DNA of the CDR3: TGCGCCAGCAGCCAAGTAGACTTAGGGTTCACAGATACGCAGTATTTT.

The rearrangement uses TRBV14 and TRBJ1-3; D is undetermined. Trimming took off 4 bases at V and 1 base at J, with 17 bases between the two ends. CDR3 size: 17 residues. From germline, CDR1 is SGHDN and CDR2 FVKESK. CDR3 residues: CASSLDPPGRSGNTIYF. Here the CDR3 DNA reads TGTGCCAGCAGCCTTGATCCCCCGGGCAGGTCTGGAAACACCATATATTTT.

The V and J genes are TRBV9 and TRBJ2-2; D gene unclear. The V end lost 4 bases, the J end lost 0 bases, and 7 bases lay between the germline ends. The germline V gene encodes CDR1 SGDLS and CDR2 YYNGEE. There are 14 residues in the CDR3. CDR3 coding DNA: TGTGCCAGCAGCCCTCGACCGAACACCGGGGAGCTGTTTTTT. Translating it yields CASSPRPNTGELFF.

The chain couples TRBV5-4 to TRBJ2-7; TRBD2 matches at 9 bases. This CDR3 comprises 16 residues. J gave up 2 bases and V 4 bases, and 10 bases lay outside the gene matches. CDR1 is SGHNT and CDR2 is YYREEE in the germline V gene (reference sequence). The chain's CDR3 is CASSLRVRGGAYEQYF. CDR3 bases: TGTGCCAGCAGCCTCAGGGTGCGCGGGGGGGCCTACGAGCAGTACTTC.

The V call is TRBV29-1, the J call TRBJ1-2; D unresolved. The V end lost 7 bases, the J end lost 3 bases, and 12 bases lay between the germline ends. Germline CDR1 and CDR2: SQVTM and ANQGSEA. This CDR3 has 12 amino acids. The DNA for the CDR3 is TGCAGCGCCGCGGGGTCGCACTATGGCTACACCTTC. Translation gives CSAAGSHYGYTF.

This clone was picked up a small number of times. CDR3 loop: CAYLRGREAFF. Here the CDR3 DNA reads TGTGCCTACCTGCGAGGGAGAGAAGCTTTCTTT. V usage is TRBV30 and J usage is TRBJ1-1; no clear D. The CDR3 totals 11 residues. Germline V lookup: CDR1 GTSNPN, CDR2 SVGIG (reference sequence). Trimming stripped 7 bases from V and 8 bases from J, with 14 bases between.

The rearrangement links TRBV18 to TRBJ2-1, with 14 bases matching TRBD2. This CDR3 spans 16 amino acids. V trimming: 3 bases; J trimming: 9 bases; junction bases outside the gene matches: 7. Germline assignment: CDR1 KGHSH and CDR2 LQKENI. The CDR3 loop is CASSPGTSGGASEQFF. In DNA form, the CDR3 reads TGTGCCAGCTCACCTGGGACTAGCGGGGGAGCAAGTGAGCAGTTCTTC.

The chain carries TRBV7-6 and TRBJ2-7, with D perhaps matching TRBD1 (6 bases). The CDR3 totals 15 residues. CDR1 SGHVS and CDR2 FNYEAQ come from the germline V gene. V lost 2 bases, J lost 3 bases, and 14 bases lay in between. Here the CDR3 reads CASSLLLRTDYEQYF. The DNA of the CDR3 is TGTGCCAGCAGCTTACTACTCCGGACAGACTACGAGCAGTACTTC.

J is TRBJ2-1 and V is TRBV11-2; 11 bases align to TRBD2. V lost 2 bases, J lost 8 bases, and 5 bases stayed unmatched. The germline gives CDR1 SGHAT, CDR2 FQNNGV. The CDR3 consists of 15 residues. CDR3: CASSLNSGGADEQFF. CDR3 DNA sequence: TGTGCCAGCAGCTTAAATAGCGGGGGGGCAGATGAGCAGTTCTTC.

The rearrangement links TRBV18 to TRBJ2-2, with D perhaps matching TRBD1 (5 bases). V was clipped by 3 bases and J by 2 bases, with 10 bases between them. Germline V gene lookup returns CDR1 KGHSH and CDR2 LQKENI. The length of the CDR3 is 15 residues. DNA for the CDR3: TGTGCCAGCTCACCTACAGGAACTAACACCGGGGAGCTGTTTTTT. Translated, it gives CASSPTGTNTGELFF.

The chain joins TRBV2 to TRBJ1-4; maybe TRBD1 (6 bases). Germline CDR1 SNHLY, CDR2 FYNNEI. The CDR3 sequence is 14 residues long. Trimming removed 0 bases at V and 7 bases at J, with 9 bases between. DNA for the CDR3: TGTGCCAGCAGTGAAGCTTCGGGGGCTGAAAAACTGTTTTTT. This gives the protein CASSEASGAEKLFF. The whole variable domain, filled in from reference TRBV2 and TRBJ1-4, reads EPEVTQTPSHQVTQMGQEVILRCVPISNHLYFYWYRQILGQKVEFLVSFYNNEISEKSEIFDDQFSVERPDGSNFTLKIRSTKLEDSAMYFCASSEASGAEKLFFGSGTQLSVL.

CDR3 protein: CASSLGPGGGANVLTF. The CDR3 coding sequence is TGCGCCAGCAGCTTGGGACCCGGAGGGGGGGCCAACGTCCTGACTTTC. V gene TRBV5-1 combines with J gene TRBJ2-6; a possible D gene is TRBD2 (6 bases). Deletions cut 0 bases from V and 4 bases from J, with 11 bases between. CDR1 and CDR2 from the germline V gene are SGHRS and YFSETQ. The CDR3 sequence is 16 residues long.